This TCR beta chain was profiled in a study of shared clonotypes between healthy human individuals. Terminally differentiated effector memory CD45RA+ cells were left out of the naive CD8 fraction, which was CD45RO-negative and positively selected for CCR7. V lost 5 bases to trimming and J lost 6 bases, with 14 bases between them. Germline V gene sequence: CDR1 SGHDT, CDR2 YYEEEE. The CDR3 loop spans 14 amino acids. Method: immunoSEQ multiplex PCR; TCRdb's copy keeps in-frame clones and lacks some. This table holds hundreds of thousands of clones, about 96% found once. This receptor was identified in a woman aged 25 to 39 in good health. Sequencing was done on a sample of naive CD8+ T cells sorted from blood. V gene TRBV5-6 combines with J gene TRBJ2-2; D is possibly TRBD1 (6 bases). As DNA, the CDR3 is TGTGCCAGCAGTAAGGGGGACCGCCCCGGGGAGCTGTTTTTT. Translation: CASSKGDRPGELFF.